This TCR beta chain was identified in a study of PD-1 blockade in classical Hodgkin lymphoma. General study points: TCR diversity rose significantly by C4D1 in CD4+ but not CD8+ cells.

Patients all relapsed after autologous stem cell transplantation, and there was variation in brentuximab vedotin exposure. Progressive disease, partial response or complete response was each patient's best response. The V and J ends lost 10 bases and 8 bases, in that order; junction bases with no gene match: 14. This CDR3 contains 15 residues. The germline V gene has CDR1 ENHRY and CDR2 SYGVKD. As concerns this clone: Its antigen is as yet unknown.

Repertoires were generated with immunoSEQ multiplex PCR, while TCRdb's copy carries only in-frame clones and drops some. The sample carries approximately 43,000 clones, approximately 86% recorded once. The clonotype comes from a human donor with classical Hodgkin lymphoma. The rearrangement links TRBV10-3 to TRBJ1-2; 12 nucleotides line up with TRBD1. The sequenced sample was peripheral blood mononuclear cells (PBMCs), obtained before the second cycle of nivolumab. The CDR3 DNA follows: TGTGCCACGCCCCGCGCGGGACAGGGGGCGCAGGGCTACACCTTC. It encodes CATPRAGQGAQGYTF.